One and the same sample provided the 22 T cell receptor beta chains below, sequenced in a study of CD8 T cells in ankylosing spondylitis. TCRdb ran MiXCR on the 5' RACE reads and lists one entry per CDR3 protein. The sample includes around 120,000 distinct CDR3 sequences, about a tenth seen only once; the top ten take about 3.3%. The sample consisted of blood, either unsorted or a sorted T cell fraction (not recorded which). These receptors originate from a male donor with ankylosing spondylitis or in good health (not recorded which).

This clonotype was detected ten times or more. The chain uses TRBV18 and TRBJ2-7; 9 nucleotides match TRBD1. Looked up from germline, CDR1 is KGHSH and CDR2 is LQKENI. This CDR3 spans 16 amino acids. Trimming removed 5 bases from V and 0 bases from J; junction bases left unmatched: 8. CDR3 nucleotides: TGTGCCAGCTCAACCACCCGGGACAGGGCCTCCTACGAGCAGTACTTC. Its translation is CASSTTRDRASYEQYF.

This clonotype showed up many times. The gene calls are TRBV4-1 and TRBJ1-1; D ambiguous. The CDR3 consists of 16 residues. The V gene's germline CDR1 is MGHRA and CDR2 YSYEKL. V gave up 0 bases and J gave up 1 base, with 12 bases separating them. This CDR3 is CASSQDSPGTNTEAFF. The CDR3 DNA reads as TGCGCCAGCAGCCAAGATTCCCCAGGCACGAACACTGAAGCTTTCTTT.

At least ten counts were recorded for this clonotype. The chain combines TRBV6-1 with TRBJ2-7; 10 bases are shared with TRBD1. The trim removed 6 bases at V and 5 bases at J, leaving 10 bases unmatched. Germline V lookup: CDR1 MNHNS, CDR2 SASEGT. The CDR3 totals 15 residues. The chain's CDR3 is CASRPPGQGSHEQYF. As DNA, the CDR3 is TGTGCCAGCAGACCACCGGGACAGGGGTCACACGAGCAGTACTTC.

This clonotype has ten or more counts. The V and J genes are TRBV2 and TRBJ2-3; 10 nucleotides align to TRBD2. Germline lookup yields CDR1 SNHLY and CDR2 FYNNEI. This CDR3 has 14 residues. The ends lost 11 bases at V and 0 bases at J; junction bases unmatched: 5. The CDR3 sequence: CAGEAGGSTDTQYF. The CDR3 bases are TGTGCCGGAGAAGCGGGAGGGAGCACAGATACGCAGTATTTT.

The chain employs TRBV14 and TRBJ2-7; D could derive from TRBD1 or TRBD2 (5 bases each). In germline, CDR1 is SGHDN, CDR2 FVKESK. This CDR3 has 13 residues. The V end lost 0 bases, the J end lost 13 bases, and 16 bases lay between the germline ends. Written as DNA, the CDR3 is TGTGCCAGCAGCCAAGATAGGGGAGTCGTGGTATACTTC. The encoded protein is CASSQDRGVVVYF.

This clonotype was found many times. The CDR3 loop reads CSVEDRYSASGNTIYF. DNA for the CDR3: TGCAGCGTTGAAGATAGGTACAGCGCCTCTGGAAACACCATATATTTT. V and J are TRBV29-1 and TRBJ1-3, with D unresolved. The CDR3 totals 16 residues. The germline V gene encodes CDR1 SQVTM and CDR2 ANQGSEA. Trimming took 0 bases from V and 0 from J, leaving 12 bases between them.

This clonotype was recorded many times. The genes are TRBV12-3 or TRBV12-4 and TRBJ2-1, with TRBD2 matching 8 bases. The CDR3 sequence is 14 residues long. V lost 3 bases to trimming and J lost 9 bases; unmatched junction nucleotides: 7. The CDR3 here is CASSLLSGKGEQFF. Written as DNA, the CDR3 is TGTGCCAGCAGTTTGCTTAGCGGGAAGGGTGAGCAGTTCTTC.

This clonotype was detected only a few times. The V and J genes are TRBV6-2 or TRBV6-3 and TRBJ1-5; TRBD1 aligns across 8 bases. The CDR3 covers 13 residues. The junction had 3 bases not matched to a gene; V was cut back by 4 bases and J by 7 bases. Germline V gene sequence: CDR1 MNHEY, CDR2 SVGEGT. This CDR3 reads CASSWDRKQPQHF. The CDR3 nucleotides are TGTGCCAGCAGTTGGGACAGGAAACAGCCCCAGCATTTT.

Details on this clonotype: This may stem from a read error, because a much larger clone lies one nucleotide away. The rearrangement links TRBV3-1 to TRBJ2-7, with 12 bases fitting TRBD2. The CDR3 loop spans 20 amino acids. Trimming at V came to 2 bases and at J to 3 bases, leaving 17 bases not matched to a gene. The germline V gene has CDR1 LGHDT and CDR2 YNNKEL (reference sequence). CDR3 in amino acids: CASSQTLRTGPGLAGYEQYF. The CDR3 nucleotides are TGTGCCAGCAGCCAAACGTTAAGGACAGGACCGGGACTAGCGGGCTACGAGCAGTACTTC.

This clonotype was observed many times. The chain couples TRBV5-6 to TRBJ2-4; D perhaps matches TRBD1 (5 bases). Trimming took 3 bases from V and 3 from J, leaving 10 bases between them. The CDR3 has 14 residues. Germline CDR1 SGHDT, CDR2 YYEEEE. The CDR3 region has the DNA TGTGCCAGCAGCTACACAGGCCACAAAAACATTCAGTACTTC. Its protein product is CASSYTGHKNIQYF.

Worth noting for this clonotype: Germline is not matched at one junction end, which may reflect a read error. V is TRBV4-2 and J is TRBJ1-4, with TRBD1 matching 7 bases. This CDR3 has 14 residues. The V gene's germline CDR1 is LGHNA and CDR2 YNFKEQ. The CDR3 reads CASSKDRDNEKLFF. DNA of the CDR3: TGTGCCAGCAGCAAAGACAGGGATAATGAAAAACTGTTTTTT.

This clonotype was seen ten or more times. The V and J genes are TRBV4-1 and TRBJ2-1, with TRBD2 matching 10 bases. CDR3 size: 18 residues. V shed 0 bases and J 6 bases; nucleotides not matched to a gene: 11. Germline CDR1 reads MGHRA; CDR2 reads YSYEKL. CDR3 sequence: CASSQEWIRGLASNEQFF. As DNA, the CDR3 is TGCGCCAGCAGCCAAGAATGGATTAGGGGACTAGCGTCCAATGAGCAGTTCTTC.

This clonotype has a count of ten or more. CDR3 nucleotide sequence: TGCGCCAGCAGCAATAGCGGGGGCAATAACAATGAGCAGTTCTTC. Amino acids: CASSNSGGNNNEQFF. The chain recombines TRBV5-1 with TRBJ2-1; TRBD2 matches 9 bases. V lost 4 bases, J lost 5 bases, and 7 bases stayed unmatched. The germline gives CDR1 SGHRS, CDR2 YFSETQ. This CDR3 region has 15 residues. Drawing the rest from reference TRBV5-1 and TRBJ2-1, the complete variable domain is KAGVTQTPRYLIKTRGQQVTLSCSPISGHRSVSWYQQTPGQGLQFLFEYFSETQRNKGNFPGRFSGRQFSNSRSEMNVSTLELGDSALYLCASSNSGGNNNEQFFGPGTRLTVL.

This clonotype was seen ten or more times. The chain couples TRBV19 to TRBJ2-1; D remains unclear. This CDR3 spans 12 amino acids. Germline V lookup: CDR1 LNHDA, CDR2 SQIVND (reference sequence). V was pared by 0 bases and J by 12 bases, with 9 bases between. CDR3 amino acids: CASSIDAMVQFF. The CDR3 nucleotides read TGTGCCAGTAGTATAGACGCTATGGTGCAGTTCTTC.

The V call is TRBV7-9, the J call TRBJ1-4; D remains ambiguous. CDR3 length equals 13 residues. Trimming pared 1 base from V and 10 bases from J, leaving 10 bases between. The germline V gene encodes CDR1 SEHNR and CDR2 FQNEAQ (reference sequence). CDR3 DNA sequence: TGTGCCAGCAGCTTAGGCCCCCGGGGAAAACTGTTTTTT. Translation: CASSLGPRGKLFF.

CDR3 amino acids: CASSTGQGADQPQHF. DNA of the CDR3: TGCGCCAGCAGCACCGGACAGGGGGCCGATCAGCCCCAGCATTTT. The rearrangement uses TRBV5-1 and TRBJ1-5; TRBD1 agrees at 11 bases. CDR3 length equals 15 residues. The ends lost 4 bases at V and 5 bases at J; junction bases unmatched: 5. The germline V gene encodes CDR1 SGHRS and CDR2 YFSETQ.

This clonotype was counted at least ten times. The gene calls are TRBV20-1 and TRBJ2-2, with no clear D. The V gene lost 3 bases and the J gene lost 6 bases, with 8 bases spanning the gap. This CDR3 is built from 12 residues. Germline V CDR1 and CDR2: DFQATT, SNEGSKA (reference sequence). In DNA, the CDR3 is TGCAGTGCTAGCTTCGTTCCCGGGGAGCTGTTTTTT. Translation: CSASFVPGELFF.

This clonotype has at least ten counts. The chain uses TRBV7-9 and TRBJ2-7, with TRBD2 identical over 10 bases. The germline V gene encodes CDR1 SEHNR and CDR2 FQNEAQ (reference sequence). V shed 2 bases, J shed 0 bases, and the junction held 4 bases outside the gene matches. This CDR3 has 16 residues. Here the CDR3 DNA reads TGTGCCAGCAGCTTATGGACTAGCGGCACCTCCTACGAGCAGTACTTC. Translation gives CASSLWTSGTSYEQYF.

The sample holds a few counts of this clonotype. The V and J genes are TRBV4-3 and TRBJ2-1, with D hard to call. Trimming stripped 0 bases from V and 6 bases from J, with 9 bases between. The CDR3 totals 14 residues. Germline loops: CDR1 LGHNA, CDR2 YSLEER. This CDR3 is CASSQEFARNEQFF. The CDR3 DNA reads as TGCGCCAGCAGCCAAGAATTCGCTCGCAATGAGCAGTTCTTC.

In its sample, this clonotype was seen many times. The chain carries TRBV5-5 and TRBJ1-2, with D possibly matching TRBD1 (5 bases). Germline CDR1 and CDR2: SGHKS and YYEKEE (reference sequence). The CDR3 is 16 amino acids. V gave up 0 bases and J gave up 3 bases, with 15 bases separating them. CDR3 region: CASSLGRGWNDYGYTF. Here the CDR3 DNA reads TGTGCCAGCAGCTTGGGAAGGGGCTGGAACGACTATGGCTACACCTTC. Supplemented by reference TRBV5-5 and TRBJ1-2, the full variable domain reads DAGVTQSPTHLIKTRGQQVTLRCSPISGHKSVSWYQQVLGQGPQFIFQYYEKEERGRGNFPDRFSARQFPNYSSELNVNALLLGDSALYLCASSLGRGWNDYGYTFGSGTRLTVV.

Many counts were recorded for this clonotype. Written as DNA, the CDR3 is TGTGCCAGCAGCTTTAATAGCGGGAGGATCGCAGATACGCAGTATTTT. Translated, it gives CASSFNSGRIADTQYF. The chain couples TRBV7-2 to TRBJ2-3; 10 positions match TRBD2. Germline assignment: CDR1 SGHTA and CDR2 FQGNSA. The CDR3 extends over 16 amino acids. J lost 4 bases, V lost 3 bases, and 7 bases had no gene match.

This clonotype has a count of ten or more. This rearrangement joins TRBV5-6 to TRBJ2-1; 7 bases are shared with TRBD2. The CDR3 has 16 residues. Looked up from germline, CDR1 is SGHDT and CDR2 is YYEEEE. The junction had 14 bases not matched to a gene; V was cut back by 3 bases and J by 8 bases. In DNA, the CDR3 is TGTGCCAGCAGCTACTACTTGGGGGGAGGGCTGCATGAGCAGTTCTTC. This encodes CASSYYLGGGLHEQFF.